The sequence of this TCR beta chain was determined in a study of T cell changes during pregnancy in multiple sclerosis. Germline CDR1 reads SGDLS; CDR2 reads YYNGEE. V was pared by 0 bases and J by 5 bases, with 2 bases of the junction left unmatched. The CDR3 loop spans 16 amino acids. Sequenced by immunoSEQ multiplex PCR; TCRdb stores in-frame clones only, minus some. The sample shows more than 25,000 clones, 92% of them seen only once. Sequencing was performed on peripheral blood, taken in the first trimester of pregnancy. This TCR came from a female donor in good health, enrolled as a control in a pregnancy study. The V gene is TRBV9, the J gene TRBJ2-4; TRBD2 matches 13 bases. CDR3 DNA: TGTGCCAGCAGCGTAGTACTAGCGGGGGGGGAAAACATTCAGTACTTC. Residues: CASSVVLAGGENIQYF.